The entry that follows covers one TCR beta chain sequence. Germline CDR1 is MNHEY and CDR2 is SMNVEV (reference sequence). The ends were cut back, 0 bases at V and 10 bases at J, with 10 bases in the middle. The CDR3 is 13 amino acids. These data belong to a study of identifying expanded T cells in peripheral blood. Generated by immunoSEQ multiplex PCR, the TCRdb table keeps only in-frame clones and is missing some. The sample holds 90,000 to 120,000 clones, roughly 91% seen once. The chain combines TRBV27 with TRBJ2-1, with D possibly matching TRBD2 (6 bases). What was sequenced was blood. This TCR came from a person aged 18 to 70 in good health. CDR3 region: CASSLSVGGEQFF. CDR3 DNA: TGTGCCAGCAGTTTATCGGTCGGGGGAGAGCAGTTCTTC.